This entry concerns a single T cell receptor (beta chain). The antigen is not known. This CDR3 is built from 21 residues. The germline CDR1 and CDR2 sequences are MNHEY and SVGEGT. Trimming removed 4 bases at V and 0 bases at J, with 29 bases between. This entry comes from a study of T cell responses to AZD1222 COVID-19 vaccine. Study summary: Second-dose schedules of about 4 or about 12 weeks were combined.

General study findings and limits: Epitopes outside B.1.351 and B.1.1.7 mutated regions reportedly drew nearly half of spike TCRs. Donors were chiefly white British, with a greater number of females, and clonal diversity was perhaps underestimated. Baseline seropositivity characterized only six AZD1222 recipients.

TCRdb's table, derived via immunoSEQ multiplex PCR, lists solely in-frame clones and lacks some. The table includes around 94,000 clones, about 88% detected once. V is TRBV6-2 or TRBV6-3 and J is TRBJ2-3; D possibly corresponds to TRBD2 (6 bases). This TCR was sampled from an adult in good health. The sequencing here drew on peripheral blood, taken on day 0 of AZD1222 vaccination. The chain's CDR3 is CASSSPLRILGTGESTDTQYF. The CDR3 nucleotides read TGTGCCAGCAGTTCCCCTCTCAGGATTCTCGGGACTGGCGAAAGCACAGATACGCAGTATTTT.